Following are 15 T cell receptor beta chains from one sample sequenced in a study of T cell responses to AZD1222 COVID-19 vaccine. The table came from immunoSEQ multiplex PCR; TCRdb's copy has only in-frame clones and leaves some out. The top ten hold 6% to 7.5% of the sample, which has fewer than 150,000 clones, roughly 91% seen once. The specimen comprised peripheral blood, sampled 28 days after the second AZD1222 dose. The receptors shown here come from an adult who received the AZD1222 COVID-19 vaccine.

This chain connects TRBV6-5 to TRBJ2-7; D may match TRBD1 or TRBD2 (5 bases each). V was shortened by 0 bases and J by 3 bases, with 12 bases between the two germline ends. The CDR3 spans 15 residues. The germline V gene encodes CDR1 MNHEY and CDR2 SVGAGI. Here the CDR3 reads CASSYSIQGVYEQYF. CDR3 coding DNA: TGTGCCAGCAGTTACTCGATTCAGGGAGTCTACGAGCAGTACTTC.

This clone showed up just once. V is TRBV6-5 and J is TRBJ2-3; D is undetermined. CDR1 and CDR2 (germline): MNHEY, SVGAGI. The CDR3 consists of 10 residues. The ends were cut back, 8 bases at V and 6 bases at J, with 6 bases in the middle. The CDR3 loop is CASRRDTQYF. CDR3 nucleotide sequence: TGTGCCAGCCGTAGGGATACGCAGTATTTT.

This chain joins TRBV5-1 and TRBJ1-1; D is unclear. Germline loops: CDR1 SGHRS, CDR2 YFSETQ. V dropped 1 base and J dropped 2 bases, with 9 bases sitting between them. The CDR3 spans 14 residues. The CDR3 nucleotides are TGCGCCAGCAGCTTGTCTGCAGCTAACACTGAAGCTTTCTTT. Translated, it gives CASSLSAANTEAFF.

The rearrangement uses TRBV7-9 and TRBJ2-2; 9 bases agree with TRBD2. CDR1 is SEHNR, CDR2 FQNEAQ, per germline (reference sequence). V lost 5 bases to trimming and J lost 6 bases; unmatched junction nucleotides: 7. CDR3 length equals 15 residues. The CDR3 DNA follows: TGTGCCAGCAGCCCGGGACTAGCAGGGTCCGGGGAGCTGTTTTTT. Its translation is CASSPGLAGSGELFF.

This chain uses TRBV2 with TRBJ1-2; no firm D call. The germline V gene has CDR1 SNHLY and CDR2 FYNNEI. The V end lost 1 base, the J end lost 3 bases, and 6 bases lay between the germline ends. The CDR3 covers 13 residues. CDR3 nucleotides: TGTGCCAGCAGTGAAGAGGAGGACTATGGCTACACCTTC. Its protein is CASSEEEDYGYTF.

This chain links TRBV13 with TRBJ1-4; D perhaps matches TRBD1 (6 bases). The CDR3 spans 14 residues. CDR1 and CDR2 (germline): PRHDT, FYEKMQ (reference sequence). V lost 5 bases to trimming and J lost 8 bases, with 15 bases between them. The CDR3 nucleotides are TGTGCCAGCAGCCCCCGGGGGCGCTCCGAAAAACTGTTTTTT. This gives the protein CASSPRGRSEKLFF.

V usage is TRBV11-2 and J usage is TRBJ1-4, with D maybe TRBD1 (5 bases). The CDR3 totals 14 residues. Germline values: CDR1 SGHAT, CDR2 FQNNGV. Trimming took off 3 bases at V and 10 bases at J, with 15 bases between the two ends. CDR3 in amino acids: CASSFGDHRGKLFF. The CDR3 nucleotides are TGTGCCAGCAGCTTTGGGGACCACCGTGGAAAACTGTTTTTT. Supplemented by reference TRBV11-2 and TRBJ1-4, the full variable domain reads EAGVAQSPRYKIIEKRQSVAFWCNPISGHATLYWYQQILGQGPKLLIQFQNNGVVDDSQLPKDRFSAERLKGVDSTLKIQPAKLEDSAVYLCASSFGDHRGKLFFGSGTQLSVL.

This clone was seen a single time. The J gene is TRBJ1-2, the V gene TRBV7-9; D is unresolved. Looked up from germline, CDR1 is SEHNR and CDR2 is FQNEAQ (reference sequence). The length of the CDR3 is 13 residues. V was trimmed by 5 bases and J by 6 bases, leaving 13 bases between them. The CDR3 nucleotides are TGTGCCAGCAGCCAATATTCCGAGGATGGCTACACCTTC. It yields the protein CASSQYSEDGYTF. Variable domain in full (rest from reference TRBV7-9 and TRBJ1-2): DTGVSQNPRHKITKRGQNVTFRCDPISEHNRLYWYRQTLGQGPEFLTYFQNEAQLEKSRLLSDRFSAERPKGSFSTLEIQRTEQGDSAMYLCASSQYSEDGYTFGSGTRLTVV.

The chain couples TRBV6-4 to TRBJ1-5; no definite D call. The CDR3 is 15 amino acids. Looked up from germline, CDR1 is MRHNA and CDR2 is SNTAGT. V lost 5 bases, J lost 0 bases, and 11 bases lay in between. CDR3 in amino acids: CASSSGKYSNQPQHF. For the CDR3, the DNA is TGTGCCAGCAGTAGCGGAAAATATAGCAATCAGCCCCAGCATTTT.

The chain couples TRBV12-3 or TRBV12-4 to TRBJ2-2; D gene uncertain. CDR3 length: 12 residues. V shed 6 bases and J shed 1 base, with 3 bases lying between them. The CDR3 loop reads CASSKNTGELFF. CDR3 sequence (DNA): TGTGCCAGCAGCAAGAACACCGGGGAGCTGTTTTTT.

The rearrangement joins TRBV9 to TRBJ2-5, with D possibly matching TRBD2 (7 bases). Germline assignment: CDR1 SGDLS and CDR2 YYNGEE. CDR3 length: 15 amino acids. V dropped 4 bases and J dropped 0 bases, with 13 bases sitting between them. In DNA, the CDR3 is TGTGCCAGCAGCCCCCGCGGGGGCTACCAAGAGACCCAGTACTTC. Amino acids: CASSPRGGYQETQYF.

The rearrangement joins TRBV3-1 (or the pseudogene TRBV3-2) to TRBJ1-1; no definite D call. The CDR3 loop spans 11 amino acids. The germline V and J ends were trimmed by 5 bases and 8 bases, with 9 bases remaining between them. Germline V lookup: CDR1 LGHDT, CDR2 YNNKEL (reference sequence). The CDR3, as DNA: TGTGCCAGCAGCTTAATCGGGGAAGCTTTCTTT. Translation gives CASSLIGEAFF.

The V gene is TRBV6-5, the J gene TRBJ1-2; D remains ambiguous. Trimming left V 1 base short and J 2 bases short, with 11 bases between. The CDR3 is 15 amino acids. Germline V CDR1 and CDR2: MNHEY, SVGAGI. This CDR3 reads CASSYYRGANYGYTF. The CDR3 bases are TGTGCCAGCAGTTACTACCGGGGTGCGAACTATGGCTACACCTTC.

The chain carries TRBV2 and TRBJ1-2, with D tentatively TRBD1 (5 bases). This CDR3 comprises 15 residues. Germline CDR1 is SNHLY and CDR2 is FYNNEI. Trimming stripped 0 bases from V and 4 bases from J, with 12 bases between. In DNA, the CDR3 is TGTGCCAGCAGTGAAGCGGGGGGAGGAAGCTATGGCTACACCTTC. This encodes CASSEAGGGSYGYTF.

CDR3 sequence: CAWSVRENTEAFF. The CDR3, as DNA: TGTGCCTGGAGTGTACGTGAGAACACTGAAGCTTTCTTT. The chain has TRBV30 and TRBJ1-1; D is unclear. This CDR3 region has 13 residues. CDR1 is GTSNPN and CDR2 is SVGIG in the germline V gene (reference sequence). The V gene lost 0 bases and the J gene lost 1 base, with 6 bases spanning the gap. Full variable domain (outside the CDR3, taken from reference TRBV30 and TRBJ1-1): SQTIHQWPATLVQPVGSPLSLECTVEGTSNPNLYWYRQAAGRGLQLLFYSVGIGQISSEVPQNLSASRPQDRQFILSSKKLLLSDSGFYLCAWSVRENTEAFFGQGTRLTVV.